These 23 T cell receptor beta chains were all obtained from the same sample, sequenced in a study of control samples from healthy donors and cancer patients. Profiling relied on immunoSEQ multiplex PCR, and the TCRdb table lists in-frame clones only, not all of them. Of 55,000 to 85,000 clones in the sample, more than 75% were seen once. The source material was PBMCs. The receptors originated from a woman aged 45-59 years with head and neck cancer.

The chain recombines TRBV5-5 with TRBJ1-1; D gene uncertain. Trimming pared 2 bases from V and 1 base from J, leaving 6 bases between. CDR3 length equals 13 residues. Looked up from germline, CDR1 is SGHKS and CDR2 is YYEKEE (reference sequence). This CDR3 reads CASSLKGNTEAFF. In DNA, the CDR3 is TGTGCCAGCAGCTTAAAAGGGAACACTGAAGCTTTCTTT.

The CDR3 DNA follows: TGCGCCAGCAGCTTGGGACAGGGGGACACCGGGGAGCTGTTTTTT. It is translated as CASSLGQGDTGELFF. The chain has TRBV5-1 and TRBJ2-2; 9 bases line up with TRBD1. Germline CDR1 and CDR2: SGHRS and YFSETQ. The CDR3 spans 15 residues. V trimming: 0 bases; J trimming: 3 bases; junction bases outside the gene matches: 0.

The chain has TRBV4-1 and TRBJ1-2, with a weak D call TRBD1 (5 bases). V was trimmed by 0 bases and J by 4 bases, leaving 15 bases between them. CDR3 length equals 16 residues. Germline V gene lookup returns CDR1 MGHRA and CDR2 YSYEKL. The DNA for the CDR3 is TGCGCCAGCAGCCAAGATGAGACAGTTCTCCTCTATGGCTACACCTTC. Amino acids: CASSQDETVLLYGYTF.

DNA of the CDR3: TGTGCCAGCAGACGAATACCCGGGGTCTGGGGCGAGACCCAGTACTTC. Its translation is CASRRIPGVWGETQYF. The V call is TRBV7-9, the J call TRBJ2-5; D possibly matches TRBD1 or TRBD2 (5 bases each). Trimming removed 6 bases from V and 5 bases from J, with 22 bases in between. Looked up from germline, CDR1 is SEHNR and CDR2 is FQNEAQ (reference sequence). The CDR3 extends over 16 amino acids.

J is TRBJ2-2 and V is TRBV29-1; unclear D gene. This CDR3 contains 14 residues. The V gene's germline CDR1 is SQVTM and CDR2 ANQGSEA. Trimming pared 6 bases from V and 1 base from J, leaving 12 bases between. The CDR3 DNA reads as TGCAGCGTGAGGCACATAGGGAACACCGGGGAGCTGTTTTTT. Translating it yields CSVRHIGNTGELFF.

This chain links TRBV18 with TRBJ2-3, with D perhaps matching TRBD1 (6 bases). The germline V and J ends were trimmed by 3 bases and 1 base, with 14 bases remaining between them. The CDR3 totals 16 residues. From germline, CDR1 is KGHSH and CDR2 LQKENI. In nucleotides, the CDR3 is TGTGCCAGCTCACCGAACAGGGTGGGTGGCACAGATACGCAGTATTTT. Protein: CASSPNRVGGTDTQYF.

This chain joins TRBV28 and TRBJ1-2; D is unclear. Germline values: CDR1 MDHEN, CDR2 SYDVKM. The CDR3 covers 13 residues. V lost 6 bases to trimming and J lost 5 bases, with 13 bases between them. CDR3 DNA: TGTGCCAGCAGGGAAAGGCGGATTTATGGCTACACCTTC. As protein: CASRERRIYGYTF.

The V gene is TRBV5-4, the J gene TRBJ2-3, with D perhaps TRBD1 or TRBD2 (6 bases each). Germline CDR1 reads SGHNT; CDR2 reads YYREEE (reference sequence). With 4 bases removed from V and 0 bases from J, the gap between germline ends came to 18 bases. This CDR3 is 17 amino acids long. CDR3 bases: TGTGCCAGCAGCCTGGGGGGCGGACAACACAGCACAGATACGCAGTATTTT. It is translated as CASSLGGGQHSTDTQYF.

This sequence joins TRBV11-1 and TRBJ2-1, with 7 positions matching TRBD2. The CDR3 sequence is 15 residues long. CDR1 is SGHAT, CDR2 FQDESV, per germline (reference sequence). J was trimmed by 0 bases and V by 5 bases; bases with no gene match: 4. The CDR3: CASSRSSGSYNEQFF. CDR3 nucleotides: TGTGCCAGCAGCCGCTCTAGCGGCTCCTACAATGAGCAGTTCTTC.

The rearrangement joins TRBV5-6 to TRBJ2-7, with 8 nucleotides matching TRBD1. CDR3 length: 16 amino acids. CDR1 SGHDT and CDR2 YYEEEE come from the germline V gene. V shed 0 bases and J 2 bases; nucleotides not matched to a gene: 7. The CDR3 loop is CASSLVPTGVAYEQYF. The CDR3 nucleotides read TGTGCCAGCAGCTTGGTCCCGACAGGGGTGGCCTACGAGCAGTACTTC.

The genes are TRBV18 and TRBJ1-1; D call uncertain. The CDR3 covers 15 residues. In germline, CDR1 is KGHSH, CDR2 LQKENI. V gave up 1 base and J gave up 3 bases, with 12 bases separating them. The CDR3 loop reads CASSPLLGLDTEAFF. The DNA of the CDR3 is TGTGCCAGCTCACCACTTTTGGGCCTAGACACTGAAGCTTTCTTT. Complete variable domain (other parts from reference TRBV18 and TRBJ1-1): NAGVMQNPRHLVRRRGQEARLRCSPMKGHSHVYWYRQLPEEGLKFMVYLQKENIIDESGMPKERFSAEFPKEGPSILRIQQVVRGDSAAYFCASSPLLGLDTEAFFGQGTRLTVV.

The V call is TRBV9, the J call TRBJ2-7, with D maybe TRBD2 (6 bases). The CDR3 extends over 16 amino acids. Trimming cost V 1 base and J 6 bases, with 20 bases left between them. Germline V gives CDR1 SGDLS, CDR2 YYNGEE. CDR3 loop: CASSVLGIGGRSEQYF. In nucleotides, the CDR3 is TGTGCCAGCAGCGTATTGGGCATCGGGGGACGCTCCGAGCAGTACTTC.

DNA for the CDR3: TGTGCCAGCAGTTTACATGGGGGACACACAGATACGCAGTATTTT. It specifies CASSLHGGHTDTQYF. The V gene is TRBV28, the J gene TRBJ2-3; weak D call: TRBD1 (6 bases). The V and J ends lost 2 bases and 2 bases respectively, with 11 bases between them. The CDR3 totals 15 residues. Per germline, CDR1 MDHEN and CDR2 SYDVKM.

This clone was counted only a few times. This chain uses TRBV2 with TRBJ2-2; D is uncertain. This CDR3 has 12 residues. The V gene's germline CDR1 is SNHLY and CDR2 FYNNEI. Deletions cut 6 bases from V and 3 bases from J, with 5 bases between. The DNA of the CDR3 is TGTGCCAGCAGCCTGGACACCGGGGAGCTGTTTTTT. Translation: CASSLDTGELFF.

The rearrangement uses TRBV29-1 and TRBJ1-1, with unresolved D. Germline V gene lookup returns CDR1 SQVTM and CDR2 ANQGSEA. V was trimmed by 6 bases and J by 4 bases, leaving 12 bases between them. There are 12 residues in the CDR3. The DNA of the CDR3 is TGCAGCGTCCGAAAGGGAGGCACTGAAGCTTTCTTT. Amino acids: CSVRKGGTEAFF.

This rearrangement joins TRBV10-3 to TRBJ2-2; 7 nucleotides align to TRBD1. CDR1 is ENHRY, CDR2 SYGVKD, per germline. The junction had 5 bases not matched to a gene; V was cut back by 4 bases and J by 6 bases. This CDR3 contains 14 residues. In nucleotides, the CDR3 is TGTGCCATCAGTGCTGGGACAGTGGCCGGGGAGCTGTTTTTT. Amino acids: CAISAGTVAGELFF.

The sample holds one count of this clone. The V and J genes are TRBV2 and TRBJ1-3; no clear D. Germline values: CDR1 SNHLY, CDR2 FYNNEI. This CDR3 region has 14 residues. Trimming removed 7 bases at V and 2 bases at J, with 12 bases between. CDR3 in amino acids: CASKISGPGNTIYF. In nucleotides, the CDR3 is TGTGCCAGCAAAATTTCAGGCCCTGGAAACACCATATATTTT.

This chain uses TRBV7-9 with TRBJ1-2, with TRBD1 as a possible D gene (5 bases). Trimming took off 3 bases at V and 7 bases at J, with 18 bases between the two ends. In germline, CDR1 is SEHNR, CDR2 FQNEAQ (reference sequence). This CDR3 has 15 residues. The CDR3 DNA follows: TGTGCCAGCAGCTTCTTGCGTCTGACAAGGGGTGGCTACACCTTC. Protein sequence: CASSFLRLTRGGYTF.

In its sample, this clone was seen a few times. In DNA form, the CDR3 reads TGTGCCAGCAGCGACCCGGAGGGGGGACAGGGTCCCTACGAGCAGTACTTC. Its translation is CASSDPEGGQGPYEQYF. The V and J genes are TRBV9 and TRBJ2-7, with 9 bases identical to TRBD1. Unmatched junction bases numbered 12, after V lost 3 bases and J lost 2 bases. The CDR3 is made up of 17 amino acids. Germline CDR1 SGDLS, CDR2 YYNGEE.

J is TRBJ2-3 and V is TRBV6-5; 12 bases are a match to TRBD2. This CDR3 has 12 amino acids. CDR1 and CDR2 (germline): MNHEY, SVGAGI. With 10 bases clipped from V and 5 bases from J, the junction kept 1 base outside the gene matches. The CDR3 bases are TGTGCCACGGGACTAGCGGGAGATACGCAGTATTTT. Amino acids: CATGLAGDTQYF.

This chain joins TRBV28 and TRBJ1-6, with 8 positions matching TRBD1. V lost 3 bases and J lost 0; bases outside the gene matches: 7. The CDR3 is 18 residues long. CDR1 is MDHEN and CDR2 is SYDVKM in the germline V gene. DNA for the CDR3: TGTGCCAGCAGTTTTGGACAGGGACTTAGCTCCTATAATTCACCCCTCCACTTT. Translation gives CASSFGQGLSSYNSPLHF.

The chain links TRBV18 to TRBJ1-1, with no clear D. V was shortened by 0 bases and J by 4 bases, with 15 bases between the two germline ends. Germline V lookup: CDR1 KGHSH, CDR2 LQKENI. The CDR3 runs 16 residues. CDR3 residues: CASSPPGQSVVTEAFF. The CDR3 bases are TGTGCCAGCTCACCACCCGGCCAGAGTGTAGTCACTGAAGCTTTCTTT.

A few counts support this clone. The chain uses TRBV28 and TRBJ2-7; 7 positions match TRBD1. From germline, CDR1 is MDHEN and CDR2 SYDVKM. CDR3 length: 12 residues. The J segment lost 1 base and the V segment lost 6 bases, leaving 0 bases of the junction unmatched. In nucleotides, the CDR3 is TGTGCCAGCAGGACAGGGTCCTACGAGCAGTACTTC. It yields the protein CASRTGSYEQYF.